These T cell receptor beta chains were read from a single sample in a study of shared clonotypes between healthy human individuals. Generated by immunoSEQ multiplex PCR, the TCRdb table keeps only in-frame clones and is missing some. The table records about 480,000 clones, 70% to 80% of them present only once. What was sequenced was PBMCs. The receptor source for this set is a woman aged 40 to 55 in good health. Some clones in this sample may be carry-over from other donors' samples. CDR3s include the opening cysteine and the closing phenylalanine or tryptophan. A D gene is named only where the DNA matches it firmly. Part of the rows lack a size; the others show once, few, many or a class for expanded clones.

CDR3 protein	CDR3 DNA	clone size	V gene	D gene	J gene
CATSRGTASNYGYTF	TGTGCCACCAGCAGAGGGACAGCCTCTAACTATGGCTACACCTTC	-	TRBV15	-	TRBJ1-2
CASRTAGPSTDTQYF	TGTGCCAGCAGGACCGCGGGGCCATCCACAGATACGCAGTATTTT	medium-sized	TRBV6-6	-	TRBJ2-3
CASGPTSGTQYF	TGTGCCAGCGGCCCCACTAGCGGGACCCAGTACTTC	-	TRBV2	TRBD2	TRBJ2-5
CASSYGGGGRQETQYF	TGTGCCAGCAGTTACGGGGGAGGGGGCCGGCAAGAGACCCAGTACTTC	-	TRBV6-6	-	TRBJ2-5
CASSLRWGSYEQYF	TGTGCCAGCAGTTTAAGGTGGGGGAGCTACGAGCAGTACTTC	-	TRBV28	-	TRBJ2-7
CASSVTGIGANVLTF	TGTGCCAGCAGCGTTACAGGGATTGGGGCCAACGTCCTGACTTTC	-	TRBV9	-	TRBJ2-6
CASSPPGTPTGGYTF	TGTGCCAGCAGTCCCCCCGGGACACCAACGGGTGGCTACACCTTC	-	TRBV5-4	-	TRBJ1-2
CASSTGGDQPQHF	TGTGCCAGCAGTACAGGGGGCGATCAGCCCCAGCATTTT	few	TRBV2	TRBD1	TRBJ1-5
CASSLTRAGNTEAFF	TGTGCCAGCAGCCTAACCCGTGCGGGGAACACTGAAGCTTTCTTT	-	TRBV7-9	-	TRBJ1-1
CASSLMDEAFF	TGTGCCAGCAGCTTAATGGATGAAGCTTTCTTT	few	TRBV7-9	-	TRBJ1-1
CASSHRFDEQFF	TGTGCCAGCAGTCATCGTTTTGATGAGCAGTTCTTC	few	TRBV27	-	TRBJ2-1
CASSVDPLGDQPQHF	TGTGCCAGCAGCGTAGATCCGTTGGGGGATCAGCCCCAGCATTTT	-	TRBV9	-	TRBJ1-5
CASSQEQNYEQYF	TGCGCCAGCAGCCAAGAGCAGAACTACGAGCAGTACTTC	-	TRBV4-1	-	TRBJ2-7
CASSTGSDSPLHF	TGTGCCAGCTCGACAGGGTCGGATTCACCCCTCCACTTT	once	TRBV11-2	TRBD1	TRBJ1-6
CASSQEITGGKLFF	TGTGCCAGCAGCCAGGAGATCACTGGGGGAAAACTGTTTTTT	-	TRBV14	-	TRBJ1-4
CASSFTRTNTGELFF	TGTGCCAGCAGCTTTACTAGAACGAACACCGGGGAGCTGTTTTTT	-	TRBV7-2	-	TRBJ2-2
CASRPTVATNEKLFF	TGCGCCAGCAGGCCGACCGTTGCAACTAATGAAAAACTGTTTTTT	-	TRBV5-1	-	TRBJ1-4
CASSRNRGDTQYF	TGTGCCAGCAGCCGGAACAGGGGGGATACGCAGTATTTT	-	TRBV6-1	TRBD1	TRBJ2-3
CASIRGTRTGAFF	TGTGCCAGCATAAGAGGCACCAGGACCGGCGCTTTCTTT	-	TRBV2	-	TRBJ1-1
CASSDNRGRDYEQYF	TGTGCCAGCAGTGATAACAGGGGGAGGGACTACGAGCAGTACTTC	-	TRBV25-1	-	TRBJ2-7
CASSPRGTVGNEKLFF	TGCGCCAGCAGCCCGAGGGGGACAGTAGGTAATGAAAAACTGTTTTTT	-	TRBV5-1	TRBD1	TRBJ1-4
CASSHYPGQKNTEAFF	TGCGCCAGCAGCCATTACCCGGGACAGAAGAACACTGAAGCTTTCTTT	-	TRBV5-1	TRBD1	TRBJ1-1
CASRGLNSYEQYF	TGCGCCAGCAGGGGACTAAACTCCTACGAGCAGTACTTC	-	TRBV5-1	TRBD2	TRBJ2-7
CASSLPSESTSF	TGTGCCAGCAGCTTGCCCTCGGAATCGACTTCCTTC	few	TRBV7-2	-	TRBJ2-7
CASSGVNTGELFF	TGTGCCAGCAGCGGAGTTAACACCGGGGAGCTGTTTTTT	once	TRBV2	-	TRBJ2-2
CASASLAGGRINYEQYF	TGTGCCAGCGCCTCACTAGCGGGAGGCAGAATAAACTACGAGCAGTACTTC	-	TRBV11-2	TRBD2	TRBJ2-7
CAITEQGRNSPLHF	TGTGCCATCACCGAACAGGGGCGTAATTCACCCCTCCACTTT	-	TRBV10-3	TRBD1	TRBJ1-6
CASSWGLADRNEQFF	TGTGCCAGCAGCTGGGGGCTAGCGGACCGCAATGAGCAGTTCTTC	-	TRBV5-6	-	TRBJ2-1
CASSPERGTDGYTF	TGTGCCAGCTCACCAGAGAGGGGGACGGATGGCTACACCTTC	-	TRBV18	-	TRBJ1-2
CASSEWIDRGDGELFF	TGCGCCAGCAGTGAATGGATCGACAGGGGGGACGGGGAGCTGTTTTTT	-	TRBV10-2	TRBD1	TRBJ2-2
CASSENPLNTGELFF	TGTGCCAGCAGTGAAAATCCCTTAAACACCGGGGAGCTGTTTTTT	many	TRBV2	-	TRBJ2-2
CASSPTGGPEAFF	TGTGCCAGCAGTCCTACAGGGGGTCCTGAAGCTTTCTTT	-	TRBV28	TRBD1	TRBJ1-1
CASSLGGFGTSGNTIYF	TGTGCCAGCAGCTTAGGAGGCTTCGGGACCTCTGGAAACACCATATATTTT	-	TRBV7-6	-	TRBJ1-3
CASRTRGETQYF	TGTGCCAGTAGAACCAGGGGCGAGACCCAGTACTTC	-	TRBV19	-	TRBJ2-5
CASSLQTGTGGYEQYF	TGTGCCAGCAGCCTCCAAACCGGGACAGGAGGCTACGAGCAGTACTTC	-	TRBV11-1	TRBD1	TRBJ2-7
CASSLAGYEQYF	TGTGCCAGCAGCTTAGCGGGCTACGAGCAGTACTTC	once	TRBV28	TRBD2	TRBJ2-7
CSVGTGNPGTEAFF	TGCAGCGTTGGCACTGGGAACCCGGGCACTGAAGCTTTCTTT	-	TRBV29-1	-	TRBJ1-1
CASSLAWDWAGELFF	TGTGCCAGCAGCTTGGCTTGGGATTGGGCCGGGGAGCTGTTTTTT	-	TRBV5-6	-	TRBJ2-2
CAITSAGEQFF	TGTGCCATTACTAGCGCTGGTGAGCAGTTCTTC	-	TRBV10-3	TRBD2	TRBJ2-1
CASNRDRGQETQYF	TGTGCCAGCAATCGGGACAGGGGTCAAGAGACCCAGTACTTC	-	TRBV2	TRBD1	TRBJ2-5
CASRDTVNTEAFF	TGTGCCAGCAGGGACACCGTGAACACTGAAGCTTTCTTT	-	TRBV6-1	-	TRBJ1-1
CASSPIPGTGSPYEQYF	TGTGCCAGCAGCCCGATCCCCGGGACAGGGTCACCCTACGAGCAGTACTTC	once	TRBV27	TRBD1	TRBJ2-7
CASSPTSRLLAYNEQFF	TGTGCCAGCAGCCCTACTAGCAGACTACTAGCCTACAATGAGCAGTTCTTC	once	TRBV7-6	-	TRBJ2-1